A selection of T cell receptor beta chains follows, all from one sample in a study of lymphopenia after photon versus proton radiotherapy. Profiling relied on immunoSEQ multiplex PCR, and the TCRdb table lists in-frame clones only, not all of them. Here the sample spans 20,000 to 30,000 clones, more than 80% being singletons. This specimen was peripheral blood, taken from a patient treated with photon-based radiotherapy. The source of these receptors is a man in his forties with gastric cancer. CDR3s leave out the opening cysteine and the closing phenylalanine or tryptophan. D genes are given only for firm matches.

D	V	J	CDR3
TRBD2	TRBV5-5	TRBJ2-2	ASSFVPSGVTGELF
NA	TRBV6-5	TRBJ2-1	ASRPGQYGEQF
NA	TRBV11-2	TRBJ1-6	ASSLGNRVENSPLH
NA	TRBV4-3	TRBJ2-2	ASSQDGGYTGELF
NA	TRBV5-1	TRBJ2-7	ASSLGTSEQY
NA	TRBV7-9	TRBJ1-1	ASSSLGDREAF
NA	TRBV15	TRBJ1-2	ATSRENGGKEYT
NA	TRBV7-2	TRBJ2-5	ASSSTVRERETQY
TRBD2	TRBV2	TRBJ2-7	ASSESGVEQY
NA	TRBV19	TRBJ2-5	ASSMNFQETQY
NA	TRBV30	TRBJ1-2	AWSVHRVLANYGYT
NA	TRBV7-2	TRBJ1-2	ASSSRQIRGGGGYT
NA	TRBV19	TRBJ1-1	ASGDPGRGTEAF
NA	TRBV5-1	TRBJ1-2	ASSLAPESYGYT
TRBD1	TRBV19	TRBJ2-6	ASSPQGAHGANVLT
TRBD2	TRBV28	TRBJ2-2	ASRPGLASGELF
NA	TRBV30	TRBJ2-5	AWIQSKETQY
NA	TRBV27	TRBJ1-5	ASSAEPNNQPQH
TRBD1	TRBV19	TRBJ1-3	ASSQGAPSSGNTIY
NA	TRBV4-3	TRBJ1-2	ASSQDLVASYYGYT